A selection of T cell receptor beta chains follows, all from one sample in a study of shared clonotypes between healthy human individuals. Sequenced by immunoSEQ multiplex PCR; TCRdb stores in-frame clones only, minus some. The table shows about 680,000 clones, with about 90% occurring only once. Material: naive CD8+ T cells sorted from blood. These receptors came from a man between 25 and 39 years old in good health. CDR3s include the opening cysteine and the closing phenylalanine or tryptophan. Each record gives: clone size, J gene, V gene, D gene, CDR3 DNA, CDR3 protein. A D gene is named only where the DNA matches it firmly. The size of a clone is reported for some rows only, either as once, few or many, or as a class for expanded clones.

clone_size: -
j_call: TRBJ2-7
v_call: TRBV29-1
d_call: TRBD1
cdr3_nt: TGCAGCGTTGAAGATTACGGACAGGGAAGCTCCTACGAGCAGTACTTC
cdr3_aa: CSVEDYGQGSSYEQYF

clone_size: -
j_call: TRBJ2-1
v_call: TRBV30
d_call: TRBD2
cdr3_nt: TGTGCCTGGAGGCGTCCGGGACTAGCGGGAGGACCCTACAATGAGCAGTTCTTC
cdr3_aa: CAWRRPGLAGGPYNEQFF

clone_size: -
j_call: TRBJ1-1
v_call: TRBV5-1
d_call: -
cdr3_nt: TGCGCCAGCAGCTTGGATCCAGGGCTTGTTTGGGAAGCTTTCTTT
cdr3_aa: CASSLDPGLVWEAFF

clone_size: -
j_call: TRBJ2-1
v_call: TRBV2
d_call: TRBD2
cdr3_nt: TGTGCCAGCAGAAACAGACTAGCGGCCAACAATGAGCAGTTCTTC
cdr3_aa: CASRNRLAANNEQFF

clone_size: few
j_call: TRBJ1-2
v_call: TRBV19
d_call: -
cdr3_nt: TGTGCCAGTAGTATTCCCCTGGACTATGGCTACACCTTC
cdr3_aa: CASSIPLDYGYTF

clone_size: -
j_call: TRBJ1-1
v_call: TRBV7-6
d_call: -
cdr3_nt: TGTGCCAGCAGCTTACCAACAGATCGCAAGGGCCCTGAAGCTTTCTTT
cdr3_aa: CASSLPTDRKGPEAFF

clone_size: -
j_call: TRBJ2-5
v_call: TRBV14
d_call: -
cdr3_nt: TGTGCCAGCGCGCCGAGCAAAAACGGGGAGACCCAGTACTTC
cdr3_aa: CASAPSKNGETQYF

clone_size: -
j_call: TRBJ2-7
v_call: TRBV7-8
d_call: -
cdr3_nt: TGTGCCAGCAGCTTCCAGGGGACTCGGCCCTACGAGCAGTACTTC
cdr3_aa: CASSFQGTRPYEQYF

clone_size: -
j_call: TRBJ2-2
v_call: TRBV29-1
d_call: -
cdr3_nt: TGCAGCGTCTGGTCCAGCGCCGGGGAGCTGTTTTTT
cdr3_aa: CSVWSSAGELFF

clone_size: -
j_call: TRBJ2-3
v_call: TRBV4-1
d_call: -
cdr3_nt: TGCGCCAGCAGCCAAGTCGGAACAGATACGCAGTATTTT
cdr3_aa: CASSQVGTDTQYF

clone_size: -
j_call: TRBJ2-1
v_call: TRBV28
d_call: TRBD1
cdr3_nt: TGTGCCAGCAGTGAAGGGGGCACCTACAATGAGCAGTTCTTC
cdr3_aa: CASSEGGTYNEQFF

clone_size: -
j_call: TRBJ1-1
v_call: TRBV11-2
d_call: TRBD1
cdr3_nt: TGTGCCAGCAGCTCGGGACAGGGGATAGGGACTGAAGCTTTCTTT
cdr3_aa: CASSSGQGIGTEAFF

clone_size: -
j_call: TRBJ2-5
v_call: TRBV15
d_call: -
cdr3_nt: TGTGCCACCAGCAGAGAATGGCTAGAGACCCAGTACTTC
cdr3_aa: CATSREWLETQYF

clone_size: -
j_call: TRBJ2-7
v_call: TRBV4-1
d_call: TRBD2
cdr3_nt: TGCGCCAGCAGCCAAGATTCACTAGCGGTGCAGTACTTC
cdr3_aa: CASSQDSLAVQYF

clone_size: -
j_call: TRBJ1-1
v_call: TRBV9
d_call: TRBD1
cdr3_nt: TGTGCCAGCAGCGTAGGACAGGGCTACACTGAAGCTTTCTTT
cdr3_aa: CASSVGQGYTEAFF

clone_size: -
j_call: TRBJ1-3
v_call: TRBV19
d_call: -
cdr3_nt: TGTGCCAGTAGTATTACCACCTCTGGAAACACCATATATTTT
cdr3_aa: CASSITTSGNTIYF

clone_size: -
j_call: TRBJ1-1
v_call: TRBV28
d_call: -
cdr3_nt: TGTGCCAGCAGTCCCGACATGACGATACTAAACACTGAAGCTTTCTTT
cdr3_aa: CASSPDMTILNTEAFF

clone_size: -
j_call: TRBJ2-1
v_call: TRBV7-2
d_call: TRBD2
cdr3_nt: TGTGCCAGCAGCTCCTCCAACGGGAGGGCTTACAATGAGCAGTTCTTC
cdr3_aa: CASSSSNGRAYNEQFF

clone_size: -
j_call: TRBJ2-7
v_call: TRBV11-2
d_call: TRBD1
cdr3_nt: TGTGCCAGCAGCCCCCGGGACAGGTTATCCTACGAGCAGTACTTC
cdr3_aa: CASSPRDRLSYEQYF

clone_size: -
j_call: TRBJ2-1
v_call: TRBV7-8
d_call: TRBD2
cdr3_nt: TGTGCCAGCAGCCGCTTCCGGGAGGGGGTGTCCGGGCACAATGAGCAGTTCTTC
cdr3_aa: CASSRFREGVSGHNEQFF

clone_size: -
j_call: TRBJ2-2
v_call: TRBV7-9
d_call: TRBD2
cdr3_nt: TGTGCCAGCAGCCCTCTAAGCGGGACCACGAGCGGGGAGCTGTTTTTT
cdr3_aa: CASSPLSGTTSGELFF

clone_size: -
j_call: TRBJ2-7
v_call: TRBV11-2
d_call: -
cdr3_nt: TGTGCCAGCAGCTCCGATACGAGCGGGTGGTACGAGCAGTACTTC
cdr3_aa: CASSSDTSGWYEQYF

clone_size: -
j_call: TRBJ2-5
v_call: TRBV6-1
d_call: -
cdr3_nt: TGTGCCAGCAGTGATTATAGAATGAGCCCCCAGACCCAGTACTTC
cdr3_aa: CASSDYRMSPQTQYF

clone_size: -
j_call: TRBJ2-7
v_call: TRBV27
d_call: TRBD1
cdr3_nt: TGTGCCAGCAGTCCCCTCTCGACAGGGACCGAGCAGTACTTC
cdr3_aa: CASSPLSTGTEQYF

clone_size: -
j_call: TRBJ2-1
v_call: TRBV16
d_call: TRBD2
cdr3_nt: TGTGCCAGCAGCCCGACTAGCGGGAGAGCTTTTGAGCAGTTCTTC
cdr3_aa: CASSPTSGRAFEQFF

clone_size: -
j_call: TRBJ2-7
v_call: TRBV28
d_call: -
cdr3_nt: TGTGCCAGCAGTTTCTCAGGCACCTACGAGCAGTACTTC
cdr3_aa: CASSFSGTYEQYF

clone_size: -
j_call: TRBJ2-7
v_call: TRBV4-3
d_call: -
cdr3_nt: TGCGCCAGCAGCCAAGTGGGCTACGACTACGAGCAGTACTTC
cdr3_aa: CASSQVGYDYEQYF

clone_size: -
j_call: TRBJ1-2
v_call: TRBV20-1
d_call: -
cdr3_nt: TGCAGTGCTAAATGGTCCCCCGACTTC
cdr3_aa: CSAKWSPDF

clone_size: once
j_call: TRBJ2-7
v_call: TRBV27
d_call: -
cdr3_nt: TGTGCCAGCAGTCTGTCCTACGAGCAGTACTTC
cdr3_aa: CASSLSYEQYF

clone_size: -
j_call: TRBJ1-5
v_call: TRBV5-1
d_call: -
cdr3_nt: TGCGCCAGCAGCCGGAACCCTAGCAATCAGCCCCAGCATTTT
cdr3_aa: CASSRNPSNQPQHF

clone_size: -
j_call: TRBJ2-1
v_call: TRBV29-1
d_call: TRBD2
cdr3_nt: TGCAGCGTTGAAGGGGGACTAGCGGGAGGGCCCGGGCAGTTCTTC
cdr3_aa: CSVEGGLAGGPGQFF

clone_size: -
j_call: TRBJ2-7
v_call: TRBV5-4
d_call: -
cdr3_nt: TGTGCCAGCAGCTTCGTGGACAGACCCTACGAGCAGTACTTC
cdr3_aa: CASSFVDRPYEQYF